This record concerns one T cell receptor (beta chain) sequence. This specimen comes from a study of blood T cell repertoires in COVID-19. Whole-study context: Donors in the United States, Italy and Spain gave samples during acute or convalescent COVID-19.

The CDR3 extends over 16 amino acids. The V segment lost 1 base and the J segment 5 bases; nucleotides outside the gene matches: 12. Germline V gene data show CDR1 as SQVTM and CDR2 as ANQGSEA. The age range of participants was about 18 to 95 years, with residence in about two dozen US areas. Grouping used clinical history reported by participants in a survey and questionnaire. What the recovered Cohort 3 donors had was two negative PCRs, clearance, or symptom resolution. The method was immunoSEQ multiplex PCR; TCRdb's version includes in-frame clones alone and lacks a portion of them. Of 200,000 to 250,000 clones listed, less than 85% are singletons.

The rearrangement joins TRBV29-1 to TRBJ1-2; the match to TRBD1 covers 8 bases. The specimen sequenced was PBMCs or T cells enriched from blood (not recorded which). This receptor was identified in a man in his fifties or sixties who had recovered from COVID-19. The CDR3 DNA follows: TGCAGCGTTGAAGCCGGCCCCAGGGGGCAGAGATATGGCTACACCTTC. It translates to CSVEAGPRGQRYGYTF.